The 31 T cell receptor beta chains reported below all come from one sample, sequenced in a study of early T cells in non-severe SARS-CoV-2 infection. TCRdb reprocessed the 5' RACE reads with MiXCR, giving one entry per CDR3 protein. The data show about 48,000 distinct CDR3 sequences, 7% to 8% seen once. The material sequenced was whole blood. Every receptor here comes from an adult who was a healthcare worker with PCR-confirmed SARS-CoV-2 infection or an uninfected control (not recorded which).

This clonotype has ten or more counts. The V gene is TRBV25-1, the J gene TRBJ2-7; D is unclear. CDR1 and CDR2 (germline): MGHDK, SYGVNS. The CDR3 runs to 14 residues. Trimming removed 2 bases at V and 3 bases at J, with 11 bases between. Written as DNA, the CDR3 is TGTGCCAGCAGTGAAAGCGCCAGACACTACGAGCAGTACTTC. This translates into CASSESARHYEQYF.

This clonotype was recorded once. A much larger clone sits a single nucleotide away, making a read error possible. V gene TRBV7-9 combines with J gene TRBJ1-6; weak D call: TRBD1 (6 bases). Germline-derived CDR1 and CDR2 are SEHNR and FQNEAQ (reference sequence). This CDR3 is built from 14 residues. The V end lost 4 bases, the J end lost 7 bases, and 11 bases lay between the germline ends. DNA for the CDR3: TGTGCCAGCAGCTCGGGACACTCGAATTCACCCCTCCACTTT. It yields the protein CASSSGHSNSPLHF.

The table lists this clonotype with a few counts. CDR3 sequence: CASTPWTGGAGELFF. In DNA form, the CDR3 reads TGTGCCAGCACCCCCTGGACAGGGGGTGCCGGGGAGCTGTTTTTT. The chain is built from TRBV7-9 and TRBJ2-2, with 10 bases matching TRBD1. The CDR3 sequence is 15 residues long. The V gene end was trimmed by 7 bases and the J gene end by 6 bases; junction bases not matched to a gene: 8. CDR1 SEHNR and CDR2 FQNEAQ come from the germline V gene (reference sequence).

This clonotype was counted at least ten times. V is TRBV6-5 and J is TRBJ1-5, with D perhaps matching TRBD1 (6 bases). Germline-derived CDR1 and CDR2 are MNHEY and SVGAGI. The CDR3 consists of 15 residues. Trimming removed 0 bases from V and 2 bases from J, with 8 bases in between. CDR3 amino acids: CASSYSTGRNQPQHF. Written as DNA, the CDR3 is TGTGCCAGCAGTTACTCAACAGGGCGCAATCAGCCCCAGCATTTT.

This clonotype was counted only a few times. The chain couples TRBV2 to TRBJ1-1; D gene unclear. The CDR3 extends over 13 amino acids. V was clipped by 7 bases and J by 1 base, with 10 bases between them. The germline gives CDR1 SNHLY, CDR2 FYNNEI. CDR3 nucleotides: TGTGCCAGCACAAGCGAAGGGAACACTGAAGCTTTCTTT. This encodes CASTSEGNTEAFF.

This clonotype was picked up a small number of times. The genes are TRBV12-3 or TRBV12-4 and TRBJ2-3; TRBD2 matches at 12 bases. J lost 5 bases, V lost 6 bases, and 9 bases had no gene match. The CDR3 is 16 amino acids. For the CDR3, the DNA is TGTGCCAGCAGCCACCGGACTAGCGGGGAGGGAGATACGCAGTATTTT. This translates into CASSHRTSGEGDTQYF.

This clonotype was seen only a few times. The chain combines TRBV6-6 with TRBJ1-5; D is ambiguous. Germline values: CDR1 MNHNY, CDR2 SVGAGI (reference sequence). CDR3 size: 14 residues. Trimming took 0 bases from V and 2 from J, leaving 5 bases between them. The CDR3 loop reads CASSYSAGNQPQHF. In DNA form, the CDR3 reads TGTGCCAGCAGTTACTCGGCTGGCAATCAGCCCCAGCATTTT.

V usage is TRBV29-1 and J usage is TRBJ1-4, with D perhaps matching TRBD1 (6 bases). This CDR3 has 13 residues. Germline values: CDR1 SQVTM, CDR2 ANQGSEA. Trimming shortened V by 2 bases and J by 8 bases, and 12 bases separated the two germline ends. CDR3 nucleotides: TGCAGCGTTGAACGGGGGCAAGGAGAAAAACTGTTTTTT. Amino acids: CSVERGQGEKLFF.

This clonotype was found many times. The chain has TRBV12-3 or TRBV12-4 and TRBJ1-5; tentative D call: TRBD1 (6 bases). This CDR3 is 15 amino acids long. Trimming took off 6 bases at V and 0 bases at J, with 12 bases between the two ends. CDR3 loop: CASSPGVYSNQPQHF. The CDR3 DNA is TGTGCCAGCAGCCCAGGGGTCTATAGCAATCAGCCCCAGCATTTT.

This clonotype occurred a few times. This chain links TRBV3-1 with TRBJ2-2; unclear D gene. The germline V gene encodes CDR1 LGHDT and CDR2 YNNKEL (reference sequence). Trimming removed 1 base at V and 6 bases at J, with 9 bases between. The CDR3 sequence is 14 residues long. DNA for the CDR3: TGTGCCAGCAGCCAAGGAATCGTCGCCGGGGAGCTGTTTTTT. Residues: CASSQGIVAGELFF.

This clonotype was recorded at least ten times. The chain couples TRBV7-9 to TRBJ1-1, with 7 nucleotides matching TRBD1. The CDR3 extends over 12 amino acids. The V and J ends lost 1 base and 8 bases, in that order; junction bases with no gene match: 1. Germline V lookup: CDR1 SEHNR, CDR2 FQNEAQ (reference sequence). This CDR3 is CASSLVDREAFF. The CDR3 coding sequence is TGTGCCAGCAGCTTAGTGGACAGGGAAGCTTTCTTT.

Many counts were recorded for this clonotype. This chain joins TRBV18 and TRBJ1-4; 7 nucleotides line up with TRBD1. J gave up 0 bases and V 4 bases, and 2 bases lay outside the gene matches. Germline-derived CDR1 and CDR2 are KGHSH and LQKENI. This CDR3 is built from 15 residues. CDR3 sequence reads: CASSLGQATNEKLFF. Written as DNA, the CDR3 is TGTGCCAGCTCACTTGGACAGGCAACTAATGAAAAACTGTTTTTT. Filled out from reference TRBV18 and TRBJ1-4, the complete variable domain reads NAGVMQNPRHLVRRRGQEARLRCSPMKGHSHVYWYRQLPEEGLKFMVYLQKENIIDESGMPKERFSAEFPKEGPSILRIQQVVRGDSAAYFCASSLGQATNEKLFFGSGTQLSVL.

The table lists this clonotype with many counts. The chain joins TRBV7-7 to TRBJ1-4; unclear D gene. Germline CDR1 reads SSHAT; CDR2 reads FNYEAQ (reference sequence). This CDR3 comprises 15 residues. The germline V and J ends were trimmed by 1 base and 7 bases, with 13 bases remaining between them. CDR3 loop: CASSLVCGDGEKLFF. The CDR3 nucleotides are TGTGCCAGCAGCTTAGTTTGTGGGGATGGTGAAAAACTGTTTTTT.

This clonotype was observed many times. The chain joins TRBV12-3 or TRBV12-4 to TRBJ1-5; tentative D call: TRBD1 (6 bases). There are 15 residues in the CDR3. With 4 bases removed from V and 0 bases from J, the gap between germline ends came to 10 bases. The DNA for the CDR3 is TGTGCCAGCAGTTCACAGGGTAATAGCAATCAGCCCCAGCATTTT. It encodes CASSSQGNSNQPQHF.

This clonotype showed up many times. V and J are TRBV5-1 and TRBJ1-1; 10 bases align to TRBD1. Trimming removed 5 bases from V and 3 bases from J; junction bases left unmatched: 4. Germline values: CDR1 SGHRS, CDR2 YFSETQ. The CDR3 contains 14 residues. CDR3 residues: CASRDGQGDTEAFF. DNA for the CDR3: TGCGCCAGCAGGGACGGACAGGGGGACACTGAAGCTTTCTTT.

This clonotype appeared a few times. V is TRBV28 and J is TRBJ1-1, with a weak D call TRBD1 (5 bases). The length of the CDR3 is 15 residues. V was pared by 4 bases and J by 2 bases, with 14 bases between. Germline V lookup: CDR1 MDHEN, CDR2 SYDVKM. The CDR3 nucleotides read TGTGCCAGCAGTTCACAAGGGGCGGCTAACACTGAAGCTTTCTTT. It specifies CASSSQGAANTEAFF. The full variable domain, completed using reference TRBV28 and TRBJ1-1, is DVKVTQSSRYLVKRTGEKVFLECVQDMDHENMFWYRQDPGLGLRLIYFSYDVKMKEKGDIPEGYSVSREKKERFSLILESASTNQTSMYLCASSSQGAANTEAFFGQGTRLTVV.

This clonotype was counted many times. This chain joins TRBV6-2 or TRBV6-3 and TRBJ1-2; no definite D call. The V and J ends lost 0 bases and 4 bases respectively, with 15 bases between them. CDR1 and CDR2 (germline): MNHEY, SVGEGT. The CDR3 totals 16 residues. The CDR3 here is CASSYSMVNTGYGYTF. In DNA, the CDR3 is TGTGCCAGCAGTTACTCGATGGTCAATACCGGCTATGGCTACACCTTC.

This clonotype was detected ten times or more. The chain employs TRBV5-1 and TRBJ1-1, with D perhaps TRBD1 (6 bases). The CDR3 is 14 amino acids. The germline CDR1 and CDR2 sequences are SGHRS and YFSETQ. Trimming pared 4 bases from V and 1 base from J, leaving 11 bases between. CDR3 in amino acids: CASSQQTGNTEAFF. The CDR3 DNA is TGCGCCAGCAGCCAACAGACAGGGAACACTGAAGCTTTCTTT.

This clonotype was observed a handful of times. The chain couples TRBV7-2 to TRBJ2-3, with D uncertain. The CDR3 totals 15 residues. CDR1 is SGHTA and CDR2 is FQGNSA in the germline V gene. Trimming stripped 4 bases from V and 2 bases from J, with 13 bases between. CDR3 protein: CASSSERVITDTQYF. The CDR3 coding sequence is TGTGCCAGCAGCTCTGAAAGGGTAATCACAGATACGCAGTATTTT.

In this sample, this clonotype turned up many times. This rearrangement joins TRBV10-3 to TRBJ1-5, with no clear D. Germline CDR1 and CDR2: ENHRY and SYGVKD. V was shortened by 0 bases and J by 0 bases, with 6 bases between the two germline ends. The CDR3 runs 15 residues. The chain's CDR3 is CAISESLGSNQPQHF. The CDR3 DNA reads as TGTGCCATCAGTGAGTCATTGGGTAGCAATCAGCCCCAGCATTTT.

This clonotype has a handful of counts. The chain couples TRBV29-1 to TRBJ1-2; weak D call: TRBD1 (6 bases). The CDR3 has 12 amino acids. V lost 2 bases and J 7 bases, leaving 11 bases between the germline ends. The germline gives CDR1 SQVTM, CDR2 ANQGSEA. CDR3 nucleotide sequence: TGCAGCGTTGAAACAGGGTCCGGTGGCTACACCTTC. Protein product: CSVETGSGGYTF.

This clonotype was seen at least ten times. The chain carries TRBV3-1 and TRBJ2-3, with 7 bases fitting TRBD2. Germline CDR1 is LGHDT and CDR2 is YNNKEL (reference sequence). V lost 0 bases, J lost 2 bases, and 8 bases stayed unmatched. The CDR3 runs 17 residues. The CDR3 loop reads CASSQDGSGGFTDTQYF. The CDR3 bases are TGTGCCAGCAGCCAAGATGGATCGGGGGGATTCACAGATACGCAGTATTTT.

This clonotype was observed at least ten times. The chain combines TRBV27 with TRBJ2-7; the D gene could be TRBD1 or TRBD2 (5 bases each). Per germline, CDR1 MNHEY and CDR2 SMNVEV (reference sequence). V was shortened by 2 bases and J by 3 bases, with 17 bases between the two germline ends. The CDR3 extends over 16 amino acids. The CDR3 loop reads CASSLRDGGLFYEQYF. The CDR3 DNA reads TGTGCCAGCAGTTTACGGGACGGCGGATTATTCTACGAGCAGTACTTC.

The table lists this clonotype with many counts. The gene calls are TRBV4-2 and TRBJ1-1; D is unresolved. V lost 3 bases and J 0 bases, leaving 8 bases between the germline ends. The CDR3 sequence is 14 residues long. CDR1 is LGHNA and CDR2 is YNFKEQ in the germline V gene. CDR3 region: CASSQPGVNTEAFF. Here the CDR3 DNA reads TGTGCCAGCAGCCAGCCTGGGGTGAACACTGAAGCTTTCTTT.

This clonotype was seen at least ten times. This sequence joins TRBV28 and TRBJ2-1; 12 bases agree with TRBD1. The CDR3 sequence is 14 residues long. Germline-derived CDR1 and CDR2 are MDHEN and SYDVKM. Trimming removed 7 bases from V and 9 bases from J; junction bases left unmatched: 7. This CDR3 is CASNTGTGGLEQFF. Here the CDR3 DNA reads TGTGCCAGCAATACCGGGACAGGGGGCCTTGAGCAGTTCTTC.

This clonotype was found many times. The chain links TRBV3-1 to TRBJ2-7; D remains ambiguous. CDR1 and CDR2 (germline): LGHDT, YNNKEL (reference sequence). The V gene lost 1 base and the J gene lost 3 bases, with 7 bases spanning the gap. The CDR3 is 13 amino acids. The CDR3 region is CASSQGPRYEQYF. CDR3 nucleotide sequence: TGTGCCAGCAGCCAAGGACCTCGCTACGAGCAGTACTTC.

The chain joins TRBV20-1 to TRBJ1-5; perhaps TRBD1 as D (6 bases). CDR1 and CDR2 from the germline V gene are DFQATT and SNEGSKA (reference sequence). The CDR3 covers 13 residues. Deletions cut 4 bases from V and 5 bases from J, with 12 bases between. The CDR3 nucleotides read TGCAGTGCTACGACAGGAAAGCATCAGCCCCAGCATTTT. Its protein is CSATTGKHQPQHF.

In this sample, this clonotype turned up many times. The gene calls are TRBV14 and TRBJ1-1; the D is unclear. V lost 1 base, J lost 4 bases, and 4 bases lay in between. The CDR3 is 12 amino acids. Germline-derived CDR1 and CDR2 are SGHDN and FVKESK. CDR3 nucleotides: TGTGCCAGCAGCCAAGTCGGCACTGAAGCTTTCTTT. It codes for CASSQVGTEAFF. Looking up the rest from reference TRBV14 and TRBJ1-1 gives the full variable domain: EAGVTQFPSHSVIEKGQTVTLRCDPISGHDNLYWYRRVMGKEIKFLLHFVKESKQDESGMPNNRFLAERTGGTYSTLKVQPAELEDSGVYFCASSQVGTEAFFGQGTRLTVV.

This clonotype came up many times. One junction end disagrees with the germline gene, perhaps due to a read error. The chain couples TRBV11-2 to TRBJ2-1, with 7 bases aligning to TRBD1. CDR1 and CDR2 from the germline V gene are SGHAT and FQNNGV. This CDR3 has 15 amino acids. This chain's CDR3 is CASSLDRAPYNEQFF. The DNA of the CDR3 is TGTGCCAGCAGTTTAGACAGGGCCCCCTACAATGAGCAGTTCTTC.

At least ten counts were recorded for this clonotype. CDR3 region: CASTNQSVTEAFF. The CDR3 region has the DNA TGCGCCAGCACTAACCAAAGTGTTACTGAAGCTTTCTTT. The chain recombines TRBV5-1 with TRBJ1-1; the D is unclear. The CDR3 is 13 amino acids. Germline V gene sequence: CDR1 SGHRS, CDR2 YFSETQ. V was trimmed by 6 bases and J by 5 bases, leaving 14 bases between them.

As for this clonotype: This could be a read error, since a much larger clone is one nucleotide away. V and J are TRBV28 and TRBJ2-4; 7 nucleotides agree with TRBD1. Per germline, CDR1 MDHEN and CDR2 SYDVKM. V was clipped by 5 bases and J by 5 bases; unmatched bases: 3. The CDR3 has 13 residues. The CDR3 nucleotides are TGTGCCAGCAGTGGACAGGCCGAAAACATTCAGTACTTC. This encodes CASSGQAENIQYF.